This T cell receptor beta chain was recorded in a study of blood T cell repertoires in COVID-19 (dated by TCRdb to about 2020). In terms of the full investigation: Samples from collaborators originated in the United States, Italy and Spain and spanned both the acute and convalescent phases of COVID-19. The material from the prospective study consisted of cDNA or gDNA derived from T cells, B-cell-depleted T cells, or PBMCs. The dataset comprised deeply sampled blood TCRbeta repertoires from subjects exposed to, actively infected with, or recovered from COVID-19. The repertoires were released in a freely available public database meant as a resource for research on the immune response to SARS-CoV-2. Samples came from the ongoing ImmuneRACE study (first 160 participants) plus 1,254 subjects from 6 global collaborators. A de-identified subject ID, COVID-19 status, age in years and sex were almost always included in the sample metadata. Where available, HLA class I and class II types were taken from metadata supplied by the sample provider and were not determined by assay-based typing. Here is what the overall study found, with its caveats: The quantity of clinical and demographic metadata differed by source and by participant and was supplied without curation.

Enrolling through a virtual design, the prospective study's participants ranged in age from roughly 18 to 95 years and lived across 24 United States geographic areas. In the prospective study, participants were assigned to cohorts based on the clinical history participants reported in a screening survey and a study questionnaire. For ImmuneRACE Cohort 3, a participant was defined as recovered based on two consecutive negative NP/OP PCR tests, clearance by a healthcare professional, or resolution of symptoms. Each participant in the prospective study had whole blood, serum and a nasopharyngeal or oropharyngeal swab collected by mobile phlebotomists. Participants in the prospective study had the option to provide additional blood draws and questionnaires over a 2-month period. Before DNA extraction, prospective study blood samples were shipped either frozen or at room temperature. Details on this clone: The clone's antigen remains unknown. Base qualities were left out, and no much larger clone turns up one base away.

TCRbeta CDR3 regions were amplified from genomic DNA by means of the immunoSEQ Assay, a bias-controlled multiplex PCR. As for the authors' bioinformatics: The number of nucleated cells in each sample was estimated by amplification of reference gene primers within the assay. To quantify the absolute abundance of each unique TCRbeta CDR3 rearrangement, sequence reads were collapsed and filtered. For each sample, productive Simpson clonality was calculated by taking the square root of Simpson's diversity index across productive rearrangements. Imported from immuneACCESS, the table was reduced by TCRdb to in-frame sequences with V and J called. These copies leave out some clones; in studies compared against another copy, an unresolved V gene accounts for under half, and the cause of the remainder is not known. V and J calls and clone size are copied from that table; D and trimming were computed from the DNA. The sample table contains under 300,000 clones; only one count was recorded for just over 85% of them. The ten largest clones take up roughly 15% of the sample.

Including cysteine and phenylalanine, the CDR3 has 16 amino acids. Only the CDR3 part of the read is kept: 48 bases, read in frame from the first base. Clipping removes 2 bases from V and 1 base from J, with 5 as the unmatched junction base count. The germline V gene sets CDR1 to MNHEY and CDR2 to SVGAGI. The sequenced material came from PBMCs or T cells enriched from blood (not recorded which). In this chain, TRBV6-5 is recombined with TRBJ2-1, and TRBD2 aligns with 7 junction nucleotides. This clonotype was obtained from a man aged 18 to 29 who had recovered from COVID-19. This receptor has the CDR3 CASSYQFSGSYNEQFF. The DNA reads as follows: TGTGCCAGCAGTTACCAATTTAGCGGGTCCTACAATGAGCAGTTCTTC.